Detailed here is one T cell receptor beta chain. All patients picked for sequencing had shown, by flow cytometry, an expansion of CD8+CD57+ cells. The patients all had a severe acquired aplastic anemia diagnosis. Sampling of blood occurred while the patients had still received no therapy. The data originate from a study of CD8+CD57+ T cells in acquired aplastic anemia. As for the study in general: Sorted CD4+ and CD8+ cells yielded DNA averaging approximately 3.4 ug.

With V trimmed by 5 bases and J by 7 bases, 6 bases remained unmatched. Germline V gene lookup returns CDR1 DFQATT and CDR2 SNEGSKA (reference sequence). The CDR3 runs to 14 residues. The template used for profiling TCR beta VDJ and CDR3 was genomic DNA. TCRdb re-derived calls from the reads in MiXCR, one entry per CDR3 protein. The sample lists 150,000 to 200,000 distinct CDR3 sequences, roughly 50% occurring once. The sample was sorted CD4+, CD8+, or CD8+CD57+ T cells (not recorded which) from PBMCs. V usage is TRBV20-1 and J usage is TRBJ1-5; 12 nucleotides align to TRBD1. The clonotype comes from a human donor with aplastic anemia. The CDR3 region is CSAGTGTGGQPQHF. In DNA, the CDR3 is TGCAGTGCTGGAACCGGGACAGGGGGCCAGCCCCAGCATTTT.